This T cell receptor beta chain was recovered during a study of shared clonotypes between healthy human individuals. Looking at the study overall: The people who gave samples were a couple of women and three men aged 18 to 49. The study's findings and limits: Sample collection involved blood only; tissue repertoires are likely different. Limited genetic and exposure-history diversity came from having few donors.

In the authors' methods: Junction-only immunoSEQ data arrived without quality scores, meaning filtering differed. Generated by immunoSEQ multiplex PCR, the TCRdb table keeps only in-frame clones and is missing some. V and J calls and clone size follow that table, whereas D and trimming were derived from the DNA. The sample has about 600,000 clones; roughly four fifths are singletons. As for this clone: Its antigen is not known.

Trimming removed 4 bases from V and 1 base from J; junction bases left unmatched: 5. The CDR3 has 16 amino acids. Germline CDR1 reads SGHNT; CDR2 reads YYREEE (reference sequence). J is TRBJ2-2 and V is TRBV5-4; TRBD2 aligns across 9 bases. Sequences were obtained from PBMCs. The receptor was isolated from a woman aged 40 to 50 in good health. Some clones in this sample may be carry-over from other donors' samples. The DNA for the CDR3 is TGTGCCAGCAGCCGCGGGACTAGCCGGAACACCGGGGAGCTGTTTTTT. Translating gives CASSRGTSRNTGELFF.